The rows below give T cell receptor beta chains drawn from one sample of a study of blood T cell repertoires in COVID-19. Measured with immunoSEQ multiplex PCR; TCRdb has only the in-frame clones, and not every one. The sample carries 200,000 to 300,000 clones, 75% to 85% recorded once. Specimen: peripheral blood. All receptors come from a woman aged 70-85 years with acute or convalescent COVID-19. CDR3s include the opening cysteine and the closing phenylalanine or tryptophan. A D gene is named only where the DNA matches it firmly. Clone size is not always given. Where it is, it says once, few, many or a class for expanded clones.

-	TRBV5-1	TRBJ2-7	-	TGCGCCAGCAGCTACGGTACTCCGCCCTCCTACGAGCAGTACTTC	CASSYGTPPSYEQYF
-	TRBV7-8	TRBJ1-4	-	TGTGCCAGCAGCTTAGGAGGAAGATCAACTAATGAAAAACTGTTTTTT	CASSLGGRSTNEKLFF
-	TRBV6-6	TRBJ1-2	-	TGTGCCAGCAGTTACTCTTGGGGCCCTAAGGAGGGCTACACCTTC	CASSYSWGPKEGYTF
-	TRBV29-1	TRBJ1-2	TRBD1	TGCAGCGTTAGGGGACAGGGTGTTAACTATGGCTACACCTTC	CSVRGQGVNYGYTF
-	TRBV7-9	TRBJ2-5	TRBD1	TGTGCCAGCAGCATTATTCCGGGACAGGGGCAAGAGACCCAGTACTTC	CASSIIPGQGQETQYF
few	TRBV6-5	TRBJ1-1	-	TGTGCCAGCAGTTACTCTTGGCTTGAAAACACTGAAGCTTTCTTT	CASSYSWLENTEAFF
-	TRBV2	TRBJ1-5	TRBD1	TGTGCCACTAGACAGGGGAATCAGCCCCAGCATTTT	CATRQGNQPQHF
-	TRBV14	TRBJ1-1	-	TGTGCCAGCAGCCAAAACACTCGGGGTGAAGCTTTCTTT	CASSQNTRGEAFF
-	TRBV5-4	TRBJ2-3	TRBD2	TGTGCCAGCAGCTTGGGCCCTCCGACTAGCGGGGGGAGCACAGATACGCAGTATTTT	CASSLGPPTSGGSTDTQYF
-	TRBV6-5	TRBJ1-1	-	TGTGCCACCTGGACAGAATTGAACACTGAAGCTTTCTTT	CATWTELNTEAFF
-	TRBV28	TRBJ1-5	-	TGTGCCAGCAGTTTCACCCCCGGAGGCAATCAGCCCCAGCATTTT	CASSFTPGGNQPQHF
-	TRBV25-1	TRBJ1-2	TRBD1	TGTGCCAGCAGTCGGGACAGGGGGCAGGGCGGCTACACCTTC	CASSRDRGQGGYTF
many	TRBV19	TRBJ1-1	TRBD1	TGTGCCAGCAGGGACAGCGGGGGCGACGCTGAAGCTTTCTTT	CASRDSGGDAEAFF
-	TRBV19	TRBJ1-3	-	TGTGCCAGTAGCGGGACACTTAACTCTGGAAACACCATATATTTT	CASSGTLNSGNTIYF
-	TRBV5-1	TRBJ1-3	-	TGCGCCAGCAGCTTGCAGGGCCCGAGCTCTGGAAACACCATATATTTT	CASSLQGPSSGNTIYF
-	TRBV5-6	TRBJ1-4	TRBD1	TGTGCCAGCAGCTCGAGACAGGGGGCTAGAGAGGAAAAACTGTTTTTT	CASSSRQGAREEKLFF
-	TRBV5-4	TRBJ2-3	TRBD2	TGTGCCAGCAGCTTGGGGACTAGCGGCACAGATACGCAGTATTTT	CASSLGTSGTDTQYF
-	TRBV4-3	TRBJ1-2	-	TGCGCCAGCAGCCAAGAAGGAGGCTATGGCTACACCTTC	CASSQEGGYGYTF
-	TRBV6-6	TRBJ2-7	TRBD1	TGTGCCAGCAGTTACCGGCAGGGGGCGGGCGAGCAGTACTTC	CASSYRQGAGEQYF
-	TRBV11-2	TRBJ1-1	-	TGTGCCAGCAGCTTAGAAACGGGAGGGACTTTCTTT	CASSLETGGTFF
-	TRBV19	TRBJ2-7	-	TGTGCCAGTAGTATGGGCGGGCAAAGCTACGAGCAGTACTTC	CASSMGGQSYEQYF
once	TRBV6-2/TRBV6-3	TRBJ1-4	-	TGTGCCAGCAGTCCGTGGAGAGGGATAGGCGATGAAAAACTGTTTTTT	CASSPWRGIGDEKLFF
-	TRBV6-1	TRBJ2-3	-	TGTGCCAGCAGTGACTTTGGGAGAGGAGTGGGAATGGATACGCAGTATTTT	CASSDFGRGVGMDTQYF
-	TRBV20-1	TRBJ2-7	TRBD1	TGCGCAGCCGGGACAGGGAACGAGCAGTACTTC	CAAGTGNEQYF
few	TRBV19	TRBJ2-6	TRBD1	TGTGCCAGTAGCCTAGACAGGGGAACTGGGGCCAACGTCCTGACTTTC	CASSLDRGTGANVLTF